Listed below are T cell receptor beta chains from one sample, sequenced in a study of graft-versus-host responses after intestinal transplantation. No antigen is known for these receptors. Clones were read by immunoSEQ multiplex PCR, and TCRdb kept only the in-frame ones, dropping some. The sample lists around 95,000 clones, more than 75% occurring once. Sequenced here: unstimulated CD4+ T cells sorted from spleen or lymph node cells, sampled before transplant. The receptors derive from a human donor who was the organ donor for an intestinal transplant. Both conserved end residues are part of each CDR3. The D gene is left open where the match is weak. Clone size, where shown, is once, few, many, or a class for clones that have expanded.

j_gene	abundance	d_gene	v_gene	CDR3aa	CDR3nt
TRBJ2-2	-	-	TRBV27	CASRSSGLTTGELFF	TGTGCCAGCAGATCCTCGGGGCTGACAACGGGGGAGCTGTTTTTT
TRBJ1-2	once	TRBD1	TRBV7-9	CASSRFLGGAPGGYTF	TGTGCCAGCAGCCGCTTTTTAGGGGGCGCCCCGGGAGGCTACACCTTC
TRBJ2-5	-	-	TRBV19	CASSLGRGGTQYF	TGTGCCAGTAGCCTGGGCAGGGGAGGGACCCAGTACTTC
TRBJ2-1	-	-	TRBV10-3	CAISESGPPPGNEQFF	TGTGCCATCAGTGAGTCCGGGCCCCCACCCGGCAATGAGCAGTTCTTC
TRBJ1-5	-	-	TRBV2	CASSRVPGRQPQHF	TGTGCCAGCAGCCGGGTCCCAGGTCGGCAGCCCCAGCATTTT
TRBJ1-6	-	-	TRBV19	CASSFLRGDRNSPLHF	TGTGCCAGTAGTTTCCTCCGGGGGGATAGGAATTCACCCCTCCACTTT
TRBJ2-3	-	TRBD1	TRBV6-5	CASRGQGTDTQYF	TGTGCCAGCAGAGGACAGGGGACAGATACGCAGTATTTT
TRBJ2-1	once	TRBD1	TRBV6-1	CASSGGTAKNNEQFF	TGTGCCAGCAGTGGAGGGACAGCCAAAAACAATGAGCAGTTCTTC
TRBJ2-7	-	-	TRBV6-1	CASSAGLYEQYF	TGTGCCAGCAGTGCAGGGCTCTACGAGCAGTACTTC
TRBJ1-2	-	-	TRBV28	CASSPGGNVPYGYTF	TGTGCCAGCAGCCCGGGGGGGAATGTACCCTATGGCTACACCTTC
TRBJ2-1	-	TRBD2	TRBV2	CASSEDFPKRGGLNEQFF	TGTGCCAGCAGTGAAGATTTTCCGAAGCGGGGGGGCCTGAATGAGCAGTTCTTC
TRBJ2-2	-	TRBD1	TRBV11-2	CASSFLRTGANTGELFF	TGTGCCAGCAGCTTTCTACGGACAGGGGCGAACACCGGGGAGCTGTTTTTT
TRBJ2-3	-	-	TRBV5-1	CASSSLTDTQYF	TGCGCCAGCAGCTCGTTGACAGATACGCAGTATTTT
TRBJ2-2	-	-	TRBV6-5	CASKSGANTGELFF	TGTGCCAGCAAGTCCGGGGCAAACACCGGGGAGCTGTTTTTT
TRBJ2-7	-	-	TRBV6-1	CASRFRGGAYEQYF	TGTGCCAGCAGGTTCCGAGGGGGGGCCTACGAGCAGTACTTC
TRBJ2-4	-	-	TRBV28	CASSTSGVAENIQYF	TGTGCCAGCAGCACCAGTGGAGTCGCCGAAAACATTCAGTACTTC
TRBJ1-1	-	-	TRBV20-1	CSAGDNRWAFF	TGCAGTGCTGGGGACAACCGTTGGGCTTTCTTT
TRBJ2-3	-	TRBD2	TRBV5-4	CASSSPRLAGAADTQYF	TGTGCCAGCAGCTCACCCCGACTAGCGGGGGCGGCAGATACGCAGTATTTT
TRBJ2-1	-	TRBD1	TRBV30	CAWSKDRGLTYEQFF	TGTGCCTGGAGTAAGGACAGGGGGCTTACATATGAGCAGTTCTTC
TRBJ2-7	-	-	TRBV18	CASSPALTSYEQYF	TGTGCCAGCTCACCGGCCTTGACTTCCTACGAGCAGTACTTC
TRBJ1-2	-	-	TRBV2	CASIVARTLRGVDTF	TGTGCCAGCATTGTTGCGAGAACCCTTCGGGGGGTAGACACCTTC
TRBJ1-3	-	TRBD1	TRBV7-2	CASSLTTGVGNTIYF	TGTGCCAGCAGCCTAACAACAGGGGTTGGAAACACCATATATTTT
TRBJ2-1	-	-	TRBV2	CASSAGGGYNEQFF	TGTGCCAGCAGCGCCGGGGGCGGCTACAATGAGCAGTTCTTC
TRBJ2-4	-	-	TRBV30	CAWSADSGALGSIQYF	TGTGCCTGGAGCGCCGACAGTGGAGCTTTGGGAAGCATTCAGTACTTC
TRBJ1-6	-	-	TRBV30	CAWSPGGNSPLHF	TGTGCCTGGAGTCCTGGGGGGAATTCACCCCTCCACTTT
TRBJ1-5	-	-	TRBV6-1	CASGLGTAYQPQHF	TGTGCCAGCGGACTCGGGACTGCCTATCAGCCCCAGCATTTT
TRBJ2-1	-	TRBD2	TRBV7-2	CASSRTSLAGIGNEQFF	TGTGCCAGCAGCCGCACATCACTAGCGGGTATTGGAAATGAGCAGTTCTTC
TRBJ2-3	-	TRBD1	TRBV2	CASSARAGGANTQYF	TGTGCCAGCAGCGCTCGGGCAGGGGGCGCGAATACGCAGTATTTT
TRBJ2-5	-	-	TRBV5-1	CASSLSQSETQYF	TGCGCCAGCAGCTTGTCACAGTCTGAAACCCAGTACTTC
TRBJ2-2	-	-	TRBV7-8	CASSLHAGGLGTGELFF	TGTGCCAGCAGTCTGCACGCAGGGGGACTAGGGACCGGGGAGCTGTTTTTT
TRBJ1-6	-	-	TRBV11-2	CASSLRRGGNSPLHF	TGTGCCAGCAGCTTACGGAGGGGGGGAAATTCACCCCTCCACTTT
TRBJ1-1	-	-	TRBV28	CASSFTGTSNTEAFF	TGTGCCAGCAGTTTTACAGGGACCTCAAACACTGAAGCTTTCTTT
TRBJ2-7	-	TRBD1	TRBV7-6	CASSPRDRASSYEQYF	TGTGCCAGCAGCCCCCGGGACAGAGCGAGCTCCTACGAGCAGTACTTC
TRBJ2-7	-	-	TRBV6-5	CASRGPPTYEQYF	TGTGCCAGCAGGGGACCCCCAACCTACGAGCAGTACTTC
TRBJ2-2	once	-	TRBV6-1	CASSAQGHTTGELFF	TGTGCCAGCAGTGCTCAGGGACATACCACCGGGGAGCTGTTTTTT
TRBJ2-1	-	-	TRBV21-1	CASRKYIATPSDNEQFF	TGTGCCAGCAGGAAATATATAGCTACACCTTCCGACAATGAGCAGTTCTTC